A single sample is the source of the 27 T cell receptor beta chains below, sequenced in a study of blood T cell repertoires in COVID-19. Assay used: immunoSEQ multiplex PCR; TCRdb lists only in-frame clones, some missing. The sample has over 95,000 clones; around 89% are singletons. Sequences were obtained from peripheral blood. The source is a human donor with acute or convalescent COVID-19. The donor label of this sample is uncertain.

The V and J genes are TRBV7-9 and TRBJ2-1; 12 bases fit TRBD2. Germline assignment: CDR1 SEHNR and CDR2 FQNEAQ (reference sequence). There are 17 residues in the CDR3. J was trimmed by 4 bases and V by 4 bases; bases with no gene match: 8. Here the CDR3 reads CASSSYRLAGEYNEQFF. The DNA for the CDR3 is TGTGCCAGCAGCTCCTACCGACTAGCGGGAGAATACAATGAGCAGTTCTTC.

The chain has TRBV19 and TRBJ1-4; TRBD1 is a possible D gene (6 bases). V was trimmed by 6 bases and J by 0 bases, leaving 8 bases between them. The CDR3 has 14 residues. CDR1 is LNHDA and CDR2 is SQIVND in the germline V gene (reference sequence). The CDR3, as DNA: TGTGCCAGTAGGACAGGTACAACTAATGAAAAACTGTTTTTT. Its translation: CASRTGTTNEKLFF.

CDR3 bases: TGTGCCACCAGTGCACTAGCGGGAGGGCCTGAACAAGAGACCCAGTACTTC. Protein sequence: CATSALAGGPEQETQYF. This chain uses TRBV24-1 with TRBJ2-5, with TRBD2 matching over 13 bases. Trimming removed 5 bases from V and 2 bases from J; junction bases left unmatched: 7. Germline CDR1 KGHDR, CDR2 SFDVKD. The CDR3 is made up of 17 amino acids.

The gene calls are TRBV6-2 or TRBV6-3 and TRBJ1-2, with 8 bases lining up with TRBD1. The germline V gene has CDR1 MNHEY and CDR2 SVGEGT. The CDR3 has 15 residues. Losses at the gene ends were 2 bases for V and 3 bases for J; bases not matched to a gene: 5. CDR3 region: CASSYLTGEDYGYTF. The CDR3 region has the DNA TGTGCCAGCAGTTACCTGACAGGGGAGGACTATGGCTACACCTTC.

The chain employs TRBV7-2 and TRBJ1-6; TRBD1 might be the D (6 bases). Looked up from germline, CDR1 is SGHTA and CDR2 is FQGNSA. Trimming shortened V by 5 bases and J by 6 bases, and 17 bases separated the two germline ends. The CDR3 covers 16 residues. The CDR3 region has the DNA TGTGCCAGCAGCCAAGGACAGCAAATACTTAATTCACCCCTCCACTTT. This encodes CASSQGQQILNSPLHF.

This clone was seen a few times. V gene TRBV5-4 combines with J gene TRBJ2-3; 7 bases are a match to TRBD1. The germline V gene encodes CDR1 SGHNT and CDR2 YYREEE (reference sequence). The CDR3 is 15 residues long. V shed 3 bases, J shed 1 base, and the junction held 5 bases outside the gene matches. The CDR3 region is CASSWTGQGTDTQYF. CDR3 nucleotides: TGTGCCAGCAGCTGGACCGGACAGGGCACAGATACGCAGTATTTT.

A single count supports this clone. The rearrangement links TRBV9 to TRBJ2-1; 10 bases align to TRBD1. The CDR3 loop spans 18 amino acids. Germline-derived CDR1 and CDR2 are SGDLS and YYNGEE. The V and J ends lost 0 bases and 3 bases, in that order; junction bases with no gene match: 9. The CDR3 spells CASSVGQGALAGYNEQFF. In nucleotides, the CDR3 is TGTGCCAGCAGCGTAGGACAGGGGGCTCTAGCGGGCTACAATGAGCAGTTCTTC.

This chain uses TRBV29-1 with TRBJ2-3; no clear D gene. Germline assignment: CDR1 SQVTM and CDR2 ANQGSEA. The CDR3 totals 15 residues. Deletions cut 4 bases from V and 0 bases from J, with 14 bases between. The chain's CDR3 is CSVVLRSASTDTQYF. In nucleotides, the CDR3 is TGCAGCGTTGTCTTGCGGTCGGCTAGCACAGATACGCAGTATTTT.

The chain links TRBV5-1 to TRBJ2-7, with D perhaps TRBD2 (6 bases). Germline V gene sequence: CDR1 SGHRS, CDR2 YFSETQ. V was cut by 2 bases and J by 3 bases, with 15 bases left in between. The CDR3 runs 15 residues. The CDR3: CASSFADGGIYEQYF. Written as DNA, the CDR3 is TGCGCCAGCAGCTTCGCGGATGGCGGGATCTACGAGCAGTACTTC. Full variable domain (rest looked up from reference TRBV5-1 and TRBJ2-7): KAGVTQTPRYLIKTRGQQVTLSCSPISGHRSVSWYQQTPGQGLQFLFEYFSETQRNKGNFPGRFSGRQFSNSRSEMNVSTLELGDSALYLCASSFADGGIYEQYFGPGTRLTVT.

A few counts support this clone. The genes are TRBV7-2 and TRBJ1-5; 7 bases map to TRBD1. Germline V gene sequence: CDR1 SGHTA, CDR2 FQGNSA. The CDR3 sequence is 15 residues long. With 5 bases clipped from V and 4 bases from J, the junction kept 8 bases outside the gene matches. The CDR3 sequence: CASSPFNRGNQPQHF. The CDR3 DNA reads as TGTGCCAGCAGCCCTTTTAACAGGGGTAATCAGCCCCAGCATTTT.

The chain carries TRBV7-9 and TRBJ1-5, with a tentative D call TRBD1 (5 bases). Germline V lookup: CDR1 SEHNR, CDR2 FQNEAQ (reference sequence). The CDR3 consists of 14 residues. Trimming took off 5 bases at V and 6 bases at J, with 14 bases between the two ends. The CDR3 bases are TGTGCCAGCAGCCAAGGCCAGGGTGGTCAGCCCCAGCATTTT. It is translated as CASSQGQGGQPQHF. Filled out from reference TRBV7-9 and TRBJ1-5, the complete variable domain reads DTGVSQNPRHKITKRGQNVTFRCDPISEHNRLYWYRQTLGQGPEFLTYFQNEAQLEKSRLLSDRFSAERPKGSFSTLEIQRTEQGDSAMYLCASSQGQGGQPQHFGDGTRLSIL.

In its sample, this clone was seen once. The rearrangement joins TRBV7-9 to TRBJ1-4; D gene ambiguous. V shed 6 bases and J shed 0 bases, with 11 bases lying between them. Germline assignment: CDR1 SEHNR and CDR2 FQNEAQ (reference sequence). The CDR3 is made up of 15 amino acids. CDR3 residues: CASRETSATNEKLFF. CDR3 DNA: TGTGCCAGCAGGGAAACGAGCGCAACTAATGAAAAACTGTTTTTT. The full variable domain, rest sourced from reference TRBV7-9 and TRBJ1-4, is DTGVSQNPRHKITKRGQNVTFRCDPISEHNRLYWYRQTLGQGPEFLTYFQNEAQLEKSRLLSDRFSAERPKGSFSTLEIQRTEQGDSAMYLCASRETSATNEKLFFGSGTQLSVL.

The CDR3 loop is CASSQFNEQFF. As DNA, the CDR3 is TGTGCCAGCAGCCAATTCAATGAGCAGTTCTTC. The gene calls are TRBV6-5 and TRBJ2-1; D is unclear. Germline V gene lookup returns CDR1 MNHEY and CDR2 SVGAGI. The CDR3 has 11 residues. The V gene lost 6 bases and the J gene lost 6 bases, with 6 bases spanning the gap.

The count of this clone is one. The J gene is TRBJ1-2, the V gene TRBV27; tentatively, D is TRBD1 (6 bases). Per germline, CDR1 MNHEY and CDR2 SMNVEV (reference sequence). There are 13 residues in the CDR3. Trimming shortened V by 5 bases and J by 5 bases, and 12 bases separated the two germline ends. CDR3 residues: CASSPTGKYGYTF. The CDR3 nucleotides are TGTGCCAGCAGTCCGACAGGAAAGTATGGCTACACCTTC.

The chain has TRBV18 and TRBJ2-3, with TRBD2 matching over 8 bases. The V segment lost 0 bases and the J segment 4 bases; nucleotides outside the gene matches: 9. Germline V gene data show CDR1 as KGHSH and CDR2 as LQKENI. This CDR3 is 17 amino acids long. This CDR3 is CASSPPSSGRQADTQYF. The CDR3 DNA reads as TGTGCCAGCTCACCACCATCCAGCGGGAGACAGGCAGATACGCAGTATTTT. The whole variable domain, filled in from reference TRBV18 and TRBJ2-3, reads NAGVMQNPRHLVRRRGQEARLRCSPMKGHSHVYWYRQLPEEGLKFMVYLQKENIIDESGMPKERFSAEFPKEGPSILRIQQVVRGDSAAYFCASSPPSSGRQADTQYFGPGTRLTVL.

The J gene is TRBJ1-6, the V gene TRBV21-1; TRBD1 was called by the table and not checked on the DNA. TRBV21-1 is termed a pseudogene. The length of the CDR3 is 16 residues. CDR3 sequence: CASKGSTGQYNSPLHF. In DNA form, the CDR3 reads TGTGCCAGCAAAGGGTCGACGGGACAATATAATTCACCCCTCCACTTT.

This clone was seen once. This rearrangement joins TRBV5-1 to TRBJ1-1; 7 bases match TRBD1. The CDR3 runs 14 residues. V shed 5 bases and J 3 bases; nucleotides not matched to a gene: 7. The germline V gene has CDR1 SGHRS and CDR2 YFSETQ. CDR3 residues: CASSSLDRDTEAFF. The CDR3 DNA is TGCGCCAGCAGTTCTTTAGACAGGGACACTGAAGCTTTCTTT.

The CDR3 DNA reads as TGTGCCAGCAGCGTAGGTGCCTCCGCGAGGGAGCAGTACTTC. This gives the protein CASSVGASAREQYF. This chain links TRBV9 with TRBJ2-7, with no clear D. Deletions cut 0 bases from V and 7 bases from J, with 14 bases between. This CDR3 spans 14 amino acids. The V gene's germline CDR1 is SGDLS and CDR2 YYNGEE. The entire variable domain, with the rest obtained from reference TRBV9 and TRBJ2-7, is as follows: DSGVTQTPKHLITATGQRVTLRCSPRSGDLSVYWYQQSLDQGLQFLIQYYNGEERAKGNILERFSAQQFPDLHSELNLSSLELGDSALYFCASSVGASAREQYFGPGTRLTVT.

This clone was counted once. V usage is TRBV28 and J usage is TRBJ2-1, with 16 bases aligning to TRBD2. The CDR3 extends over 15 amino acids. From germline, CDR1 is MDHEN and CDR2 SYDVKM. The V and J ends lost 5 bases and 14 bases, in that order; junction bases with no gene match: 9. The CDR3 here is CASSALGTSGRGEFF. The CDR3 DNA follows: TGTGCCAGCAGTGCCCTCGGGACTAGCGGGAGGGGAGAGTTCTTC. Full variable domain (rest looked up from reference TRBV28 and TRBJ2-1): DVKVTQSSRYLVKRTGEKVFLECVQDMDHENMFWYRQDPGLGLRLIYFSYDVKMKEKGDIPEGYSVSREKKERFSLILESASTNQTSMYLCASSALGTSGRGEFFGPGTRLTVL.

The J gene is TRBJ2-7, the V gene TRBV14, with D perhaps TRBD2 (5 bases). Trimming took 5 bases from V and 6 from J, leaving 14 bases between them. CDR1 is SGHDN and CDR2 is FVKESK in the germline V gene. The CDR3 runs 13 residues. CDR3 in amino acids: CASSRTDSGEQYF. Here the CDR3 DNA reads TGTGCCAGCAGCAGGACTGATTCCGGCGAGCAGTACTTC.

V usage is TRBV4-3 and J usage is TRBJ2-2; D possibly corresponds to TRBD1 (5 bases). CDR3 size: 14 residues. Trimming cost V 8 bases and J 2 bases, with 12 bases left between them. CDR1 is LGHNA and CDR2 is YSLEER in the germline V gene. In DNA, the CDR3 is TGCGCCAGCGCGCGGCAGGGTAACACCGGGGAGCTGTTTTTT. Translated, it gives CASARQGNTGELFF.

The CDR3 nucleotides are TGTGCCAGCAGTTACGGTAGCAGGGGATCCAATCAGCCCCAGCATTTT. Translating gives CASSYGSRGSNQPQHF. V gene TRBV6-2 or TRBV6-3 combines with J gene TRBJ1-5; D is perhaps TRBD1 (6 bases). Germline V gene lookup returns CDR1 MNHEY and CDR2 SVGEGT. The CDR3 extends over 16 amino acids. V was shortened by 2 bases and J by 3 bases, with 14 bases between the two germline ends.

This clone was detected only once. The CDR3 DNA is TGTGCCAGCAGCCCCCAAGACAGATATGGCTACACCTTC. Its protein product is CASSPQDRYGYTF. This sequence joins TRBV14 and TRBJ1-2, with D perhaps matching TRBD1 (5 bases). The CDR3 has 13 residues. The V end lost 4 bases, the J end lost 5 bases, and 11 bases lay between the germline ends. Per germline, CDR1 SGHDN and CDR2 FVKESK. Based on the CDR3 plus reference TRBV14 and TRBJ1-2, the full variable domain is EAGVTQFPSHSVIEKGQTVTLRCDPISGHDNLYWYRRVMGKEIKFLLHFVKESKQDESGMPNNRFLAERTGGTYSTLKVQPAELEDSGVYFCASSPQDRYGYTFGSGTRLTVV.

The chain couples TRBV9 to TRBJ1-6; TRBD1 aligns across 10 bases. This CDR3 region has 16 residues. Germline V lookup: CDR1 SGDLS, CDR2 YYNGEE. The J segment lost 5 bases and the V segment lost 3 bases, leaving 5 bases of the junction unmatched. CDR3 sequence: CASSGRQGAHNSPLHF. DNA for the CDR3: TGTGCCAGCAGCGGGCGACAGGGGGCGCATAATTCACCCCTCCACTTT.

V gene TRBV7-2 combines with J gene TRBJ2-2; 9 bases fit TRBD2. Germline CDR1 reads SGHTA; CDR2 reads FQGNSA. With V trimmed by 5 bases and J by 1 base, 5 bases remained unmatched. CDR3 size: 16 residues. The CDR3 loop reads CASSPAGGRNTGELFF. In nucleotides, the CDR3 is TGTGCCAGCAGCCCGGCGGGGGGGCGGAACACCGGGGAGCTGTTTTTT. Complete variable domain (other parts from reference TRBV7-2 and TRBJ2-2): GAGVSQSPSNKVTEKGKDVELRCDPISGHTALYWYRQSLGQGLEFLIYFQGNSAPDKSGLPSDRFSAERTGGSVSTLTIQRTQQEDSAVYLCASSPAGGRNTGELFFGEGSRLTVL.

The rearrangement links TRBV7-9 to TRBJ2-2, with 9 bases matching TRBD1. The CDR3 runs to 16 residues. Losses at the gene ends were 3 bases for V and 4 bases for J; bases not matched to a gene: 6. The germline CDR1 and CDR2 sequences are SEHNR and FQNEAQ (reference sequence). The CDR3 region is CASSFAGTGLTGELFF. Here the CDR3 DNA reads TGTGCCAGCAGCTTCGCCGGGACAGGGCTCACCGGGGAGCTGTTTTTT.

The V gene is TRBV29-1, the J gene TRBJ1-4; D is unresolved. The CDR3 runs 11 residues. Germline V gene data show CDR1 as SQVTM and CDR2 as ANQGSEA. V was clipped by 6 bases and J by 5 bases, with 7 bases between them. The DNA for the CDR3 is TGCAGCGTGAGGAGCAATGAAAAACTGTTTTTT. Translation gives CSVRSNEKLFF. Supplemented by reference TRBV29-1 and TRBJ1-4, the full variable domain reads SAVISQKPSRDICQRGTSLTIQCQVDSQVTMMFWYRQQPGQSLTLIATANQGSEATYESGFVIDKFPISRPNLTFSTLTVSNMSPEDSSIYLCSVRSNEKLFFGSGTQLSVL.